These 10 T cell receptor beta chains originate from one sample sequenced in a study of blood T cell repertoires in COVID-19. Here immunoSEQ multiplex PCR was the method, and the copy in TCRdb shows in-frame clones only, minus some. The table has roughly 250,000 clones, 70% to 90% seen once. The sequenced sample was PBMCs or T cells enriched from blood (not recorded which). The receptors shown here come from a man in his fifties who had been exposed to COVID-19.

The chain carries TRBV29-1 and TRBJ2-4; 7 positions match TRBD1. After removal of 6 bases from V and 16 bases from J, the junction contained 15 bases not matched to a gene. The germline V gene has CDR1 SQVTM and CDR2 ANQGSEA. CDR3 length: 12 residues. Here the CDR3 reads CSVIMETGLPYF. DNA of the CDR3: TGCAGCGTGATTATGGAGACAGGGTTACCCTACTTC.

The chain couples TRBV2 to TRBJ2-3, with TRBD2 matching 10 bases. The CDR3 is 18 residues long. CDR1 SNHLY and CDR2 FYNNEI come from the germline V gene. V lost 4 bases, J lost 2 bases, and 12 bases stayed unmatched. The CDR3 sequence is CASSVLAGVEGDTDTQYF. The CDR3 DNA is TGTGCCAGCAGTGTCCTAGCGGGAGTGGAGGGCGACACAGATACGCAGTATTTT.

The V call is TRBV5-1, the J call TRBJ1-2; a weak D match, TRBD1 (5 bases). The ends were cut back, 7 bases at V and 6 bases at J, with 19 bases in the middle. CDR1 is SGHRS and CDR2 is YFSETQ in the germline V gene. This CDR3 comprises 14 residues. DNA of the CDR3: TGCGCCAGCGGCAAGGCAGGTGGACACGATGGCTACACCTTC. Its translation is CASGKAGGHDGYTF.

In DNA, the CDR3 is TGTGCCTGGAGTGGGGAGGTTTCACCCCTCCACTTT. Amino acids: CAWSGEVSPLHF. This chain links TRBV30 with TRBJ1-6; D is ambiguous. The V gene's germline CDR1 is GTSNPN and CDR2 SVGIG (reference sequence). This CDR3 has 12 amino acids. Trimming pared 1 base from V and 9 bases from J, leaving 7 bases between.

V and J are TRBV25-1 and TRBJ1-2, with 10 bases that match TRBD1. The CDR3 sequence is 14 residues long. In germline, CDR1 is MGHDK, CDR2 SYGVNS. The ends lost 6 bases at V and 7 bases at J; junction bases unmatched: 8. In DNA, the CDR3 is TGTGCCAGCAGAAAGACAGGGGGCGCGTTTGGCTACACCTTC. This translates into CASRKTGGAFGYTF.

The CDR3 DNA follows: TGTGCCAGCAGCCTGCGACAGAACACTGAAGCTTTCTTT. Translated, it gives CASSLRQNTEAFF. V gene TRBV7-6 combines with J gene TRBJ1-1; D gene ambiguous. CDR3 length: 13 amino acids. Trimming left V 5 bases short and J 1 base short, with 8 bases between. Germline assignment: CDR1 SGHVS and CDR2 FNYEAQ.

The genes are TRBV7-9 and TRBJ1-4; TRBD1 agrees at 10 bases. With V trimmed by 1 base and J by 0 bases, 5 bases remained unmatched. The germline CDR1 and CDR2 sequences are SEHNR and FQNEAQ (reference sequence). The CDR3 spans 18 residues. The CDR3 DNA is TGTGCCAGCAGCTTAGGCCGGACAGGGGGAACAACTAATGAAAAACTGTTTTTT. Translating it yields CASSLGRTGGTTNEKLFF.

The chain uses TRBV13 and TRBJ1-1; D gene uncertain. The V end lost 4 bases, the J end lost 0 bases, and 12 bases lay between the germline ends. The germline V gene encodes CDR1 PRHDT and CDR2 FYEKMQ (reference sequence). This CDR3 is 15 amino acids long. The CDR3 nucleotides are TGTGCCAGCAGCTCAAGTGAAAACATGAACACTGAAGCTTTCTTT. Translating it yields CASSSSENMNTEAFF. Combining the CDR3 with reference TRBV13 and TRBJ1-1 gives the whole variable domain AAGVIQSPRHLIKEKRETATLKCYPIPRHDTVYWYQQGPGQDPQFLISFYEKMQSDKGSIPDRFSAQQFSDYHSELNMSSLELGDSALYFCASSSSENMNTEAFFGQGTRLTVV.

This rearrangement joins TRBV20-1 to TRBJ1-3; 7 bases align to TRBD1. The germline V gene encodes CDR1 DFQATT and CDR2 SNEGSKA (reference sequence). The junction had 14 bases not matched to a gene; V was cut back by 3 bases and J by 6 bases. There are 16 residues in the CDR3. CDR3 sequence (DNA): TGCAGTGCTAGTCTACAGGGGACAGCCCGATTAAACACCATATATTTT. Its protein is CSASLQGTARLNTIYF.

The chain recombines TRBV7-9 with TRBJ2-4; weak D call: TRBD1 (6 bases). The ends were cut back, 1 base at V and 0 bases at J, with 7 bases in the middle. The CDR3 has 15 residues. Germline assignment: CDR1 SEHNR and CDR2 FQNEAQ (reference sequence). CDR3 bases: TGTGCCAGCAGCTTAGGGACAGAAGCCAAAAACATTCAGTACTTC. Translation: CASSLGTEAKNIQYF.